One sample yielded the 8 T cell receptor beta chains listed below, sequenced in a study of blood T cell repertoires in COVID-19. Data came from immunoSEQ multiplex PCR; TCRdb stores just in-frame clones and leaves some out. The data contain a few hundred thousand clones, roughly 90% of them singletons. The sequenced sample was PBMCs or T cells enriched from blood (not recorded which). These TCRs come from a woman aged 25 to 39 who had been exposed to COVID-19.

The chain uses TRBV7-2 and TRBJ2-7, with a tentative D call TRBD2 (6 bases). Trimming left V 1 base short and J 0 bases short, with 10 bases between. This CDR3 has 15 amino acids. Germline V gene data show CDR1 as SGHTA and CDR2 as FQGNSA. The CDR3 DNA sequence: TGTGCCAGCAGCTTAGGTGGGACTCACTCCTACGAGCAGTACTTC. The encoded protein is CASSLGGTHSYEQYF.

CDR3 region: CASSQESPGGSGANVLTF. The DNA for the CDR3 is TGCGCCAGCAGCCAAGAAAGCCCCGGGGGGTCTGGGGCCAACGTCCTGACTTTC. The V gene is TRBV4-1, the J gene TRBJ2-6; TRBD2 agrees at 7 bases. Trimming removed 0 bases from V and 1 base from J; junction bases left unmatched: 6. Germline lookup yields CDR1 MGHRA and CDR2 YSYEKL. The CDR3 totals 18 residues.

The V call is TRBV13, the J call TRBJ1-6, with a weak D call TRBD1 (6 bases). Germline V gives CDR1 PRHDT, CDR2 FYEKMQ (reference sequence). V was pared by 2 bases and J by 10 bases, with 9 bases between. The CDR3 is 13 residues long. The CDR3, as DNA: TGTGCCAGCAGCTTACAGGGGCGGTCACCCCTCCACTTT. This encodes CASSLQGRSPLHF.

The V gene is TRBV7-2, the J gene TRBJ1-2; 11 bases align to TRBD1. Per the germline V gene, CDR1 is SGHTA and CDR2 is FQGNSA. Trimming took 7 bases from V and 7 from J; bases not matched to a gene: 8. The CDR3 runs 14 residues. CDR3 bases: TGTGCCAGCACCTGGACAGGGGGCTTTCGTGGCTACACCTTC. Encoded protein: CASTWTGGFRGYTF.

This clone was counted a single time. The V call is TRBV3-1 (or the pseudogene TRBV3-2), the J call TRBJ1-4, with a possible D match to TRBD1 (5 bases). The CDR3 has 13 residues. Germline V gives CDR1 LGHDT, CDR2 YNNKEL (reference sequence). Trimming stripped 4 bases from V and 5 bases from J, with 8 bases between. CDR3 residues: CASSLGGNEKLFF. CDR3 DNA sequence: TGTGCCAGCAGCCTCGGGGGGAATGAAAAACTGTTTTTT.

V and J are TRBV3-1 (or the pseudogene TRBV3-2) and TRBJ2-7; 9 nucleotides agree with TRBD1. In germline, CDR1 is LGHDT, CDR2 YNNKEL (reference sequence). J lost 3 bases, V lost 5 bases, and 11 bases had no gene match. The CDR3 sequence is 16 residues long. Written as DNA, the CDR3 is TGTGCCAGCAGCAATAACCGACAGGGGGTTCACTACGAGCAGTACTTC. Amino acids: CASSNNRQGVHYEQYF.

The rearrangement uses TRBV27 and TRBJ2-7, with D perhaps TRBD1 (7 bases). V lost 5 bases and J lost 0, with 17 bases in between. Germline V gene data show CDR1 as MNHEY and CDR2 as SMNVEV (reference sequence). The CDR3 is made up of 16 amino acids. CDR3 sequence reads: CASSPAGQLLSYEQYF. The CDR3 DNA sequence: TGTGCCAGCAGTCCCGCGGGACAGCTACTCTCCTACGAGCAGTACTTC.

The CDR3 nucleotides are TGTGCCAGCAGCCACCTAGGACTAGACACTGAAGCTTTCTTT. It translates to CASSHLGLDTEAFF. The chain couples TRBV14 to TRBJ1-1; D gene uncertain. V was shortened by 3 bases and J by 3 bases, with 11 bases between the two germline ends. The CDR3 spans 14 residues. Germline values: CDR1 SGHDN, CDR2 FVKESK.